This is a list of T cell receptor beta chains from one sample in a study of control samples from healthy donors and cancer patients. Libraries were prepared by immunoSEQ multiplex PCR; TCRdb keeps only in-frame clonotypes and omits some of them. This table has about 120,000 clones, 80% to 90% appearing once. Sequencing was carried out using PBMCs. These receptors were obtained from a woman aged 45-60 years with colorectal cancer. Each CDR3 is given with its conserved first and last residue. The order of the fields is V gene, D gene, J gene, clone size, CDR3 protein, CDR3 DNA. The D gene is left open where the match is weak. Size tells how often a clone was seen (once, few, many) or the class of an expanded clone, and some rows leave it out.

TRBV3-1/TRBV3-2,TRBD1,TRBJ2-1,NA,CASSLGQGVNNEQFF,TGTGCCAGCAGCCTAGGACAGGGGGTAAACAATGAGCAGTTCTTC
TRBV10-3,TRBD1,TRBJ2-5,once,CAISGSGRGLETQYF,TGTGCCATCAGTGGTAGTGGCAGGGGGCTGGAGACCCAGTACTTC
TRBV7-8,NA,TRBJ1-3,NA,CASSFDIYGATIYF,TGTGCCAGCAGCTTTGACATATATGGGGCCACCATATATTTT
TRBV28,NA,TRBJ2-1,NA,CASRAGVSGFSYNEQFF,TGTGCCAGCAGGGCAGGGGTTAGCGGGTTCTCCTACAATGAGCAGTTCTTC
TRBV12-3/TRBV12-4,NA,TRBJ2-1,once,CASSMDELKGFF,TGTGCCAGCAGTATGGACGAATTAAAGGGTTTCTTC
TRBV27,NA,TRBJ2-1,NA,CASSLDGRPGDDEQFF,TGTGCCAGCAGTCTAGATGGGCGTCCGGGGGATGATGAGCAGTTCTTC
TRBV6-1,NA,TRBJ1-2,NA,CASSEYPRRPDNGYTF,TGTGCCAGCAGTGAATACCCCAGGAGGCCCGATAATGGCTACACCTTC
TRBV9,TRBD1,TRBJ1-4,NA,CASSRGQAGNEKLFF,TGTGCCAGCAGCAGGGGGCAAGCGGGCAATGAAAAACTGTTTTTT
TRBV15,NA,TRBJ2-1,NA,CATSRDTSQSYNEQFF,TGTGCCACCAGCAGAGATACTAGCCAATCCTACAATGAGCAGTTCTTC
TRBV29-1,NA,TRBJ2-4,NA,CSVDRGLQNIQYF,TGCAGCGTTGATCGGGGGCTCCAAAACATTCAGTACTTC
TRBV2,NA,TRBJ2-7,NA,CASIQGRNSYEQYF,TGTGCCAGCATCCAGGGGCGGAACTCCTACGAGCAGTACTTC
TRBV15,NA,TRBJ2-7,NA,CATSRDRGARPGYEQYF,TGTGCCACCAGCAGAGATAGGGGCGCCAGACCAGGATACGAGCAGTACTTC
TRBV19,TRBD1,TRBJ1-1,NA,CASSIVRQGGTEAFF,TGTGCCAGTAGTATCGTCCGACAGGGAGGGACTGAAGCTTTCTTT
TRBV19,NA,TRBJ1-2,once,CAATGFNYGYTF,TGTGCGGCGACGGGGTTTAACTATGGCTACACCTTC
TRBV7-8,NA,TRBJ1-2,NA,CASSLSGFGTPRSYTF,TGTGCCAGCAGCTTATCAGGGTTCGGAACACCAAGGAGCTACACCTTC
TRBV27,TRBD2,TRBJ2-1,NA,CASSARTSGSSNEQFF,TGTGCCAGCAGTGCCCGGACTAGCGGGAGTTCAAATGAGCAGTTCTTC
TRBV7-9,TRBD2,TRBJ2-3,NA,CASSQLAGTDTQYF,TGTGCCAGCAGCCAACTAGCGGGCACAGATACGCAGTATTTT
TRBV3-1/TRBV3-2,NA,TRBJ1-4,NA,CASSQETNEKLFF,TGTGCCAGCAGCCAAGAAACTAATGAAAAACTGTTTTTT
TRBV12-3/TRBV12-4,NA,TRBJ2-5,NA,CASSLDGVGTQYF,TGTGCCAGCAGTTTAGACGGAGTCGGGACCCAGTACTTC
TRBV7-8,TRBD2,TRBJ2-1,NA,CASRLAGSLYNEQFF,TGTGCCAGCAGGTTAGCGGGATCGCTGTACAATGAGCAGTTCTTC
TRBV6-5,NA,TRBJ1-2,NA,CASSPGSGYGYTF,TGTGCCAGCAGCCCGGGGTCGGGCTATGGCTACACCTTC
TRBV30,NA,TRBJ1-1,NA,CAWRGATTSPNTEAFF,TGTGCCTGGAGAGGGGCAACCACGTCTCCAAACACTGAAGCTTTCTTT
TRBV2,NA,TRBJ1-5,NA,CASSPAGGSLQPQHF,TGTGCCAGCAGTCCGGCTGGGGGGTCTTTGCAGCCCCAGCATTTT
TRBV15,NA,TRBJ2-3,NA,CATSRVGRGTDTQYF,TGTGCCACCAGCAGAGTAGGCAGGGGCACAGATACGCAGTATTTT
TRBV4-1,NA,TRBJ2-3,few,CASGKPGRKDTQYF,TGCGCCAGCGGAAAACCGGGGCGTAAAGATACGCAGTATTTT
TRBV2,NA,TRBJ1-5,NA,CASSSGASWPQHF,TGTGCCAGCAGTTCAGGGGCCTCTTGGCCCCAGCATTTT
TRBV15,NA,TRBJ1-2,NA,CATSRDQLVGGFGGYTF,TGTGCCACCAGCAGAGATCAGTTGGTCGGGGGGTTTGGTGGCTACACCTTC
TRBV2,NA,TRBJ1-2,NA,CASSGEVNYGYTF,TGTGCCAGCAGTGGGGAGGTAAACTATGGCTACACCTTC
TRBV6-5,TRBD2,TRBJ2-3,NA,CASSRSGGNSDTQYF,TGTGCCAGCAGCCGTAGCGGGGGAAATTCAGATACGCAGTATTTT
TRBV5-8,NA,TRBJ1-1,NA,CASSLGLSEAFF,TGTGCCAGCAGCTTGGGGCTAAGCGAAGCTTTCTTT
TRBV10-3,NA,TRBJ1-1,NA,CAILEPSGGTEAFF,TGTGCCATCTTAGAGCCGTCTGGGGGCACTGAAGCTTTCTTT
TRBV12-3/TRBV12-4,NA,TRBJ1-2,NA,CASSLGQGYGYTF,TGTGCCAGCAGTTTAGGGCAGGGTTATGGCTACACCTTC
TRBV19,NA,TRBJ1-3,NA,CASSKDTPGFPIYF,TGTGCCAGTAGTAAAGACACCCCAGGATTCCCCATATATTTT
TRBV6-2/TRBV6-3,TRBD1,TRBJ2-7,NA,CASSIGGNPYEQYF,TGTGCCAGCAGTATAGGGGGCAACCCCTACGAGCAGTACTTC
TRBV19,NA,TRBJ1-2,NA,CASSIGMGYGYTF,TGTGCCAGTAGTATCGGCATGGGCTATGGCTACACCTTC
TRBV7-9,NA,TRBJ2-1,NA,CASSLGLADYNEQFF,TGTGCCAGCAGCTTAGGGTTAGCGGACTACAATGAGCAGTTCTTC
TRBV14,TRBD2,TRBJ2-6,NA,CASSPWGGGRSSGANVLTF,TGTGCCAGCAGCCCCTGGGGCGGGGGGCGGTCATCTGGGGCCAACGTCCTGACTTTC
TRBV3-1/TRBV3-2,TRBD2,TRBJ2-4,NA,CASSQDPAGGKGTKNIQYF,TGTGCCAGCAGCCAAGATCCCGCGGGAGGGAAGGGAACCAAAAACATTCAGTACTTC
TRBV7-9,TRBD1,TRBJ1-2,NA,CASGQGNYGYTF,TGTGCCAGCGGACAGGGCAACTATGGCTACACCTTC
TRBV5-1,NA,TRBJ2-1,NA,CASSATRGEQFF,TGCGCCAGCAGCGCAACTAGGGGAGAGCAGTTCTTC
TRBV5-5,TRBD2,TRBJ2-1,NA,CASSSGLADYNEQFF,TGTGCCAGCAGCTCCGGACTAGCGGACTACAATGAGCAGTTCTTC
TRBV9,TRBD1,TRBJ2-5,NA,CASSADRGRHQTQYF,TGTGCCAGCAGCGCGGACAGGGGGCGTCATCAGACCCAGTACTTC
TRBV24-1,NA,TRBJ2-1,NA,CATSGPFNEQFF,TGTGCCACCAGTGGCCCGTTCAATGAGCAGTTCTTC
TRBV10-2,NA,TRBJ1-6,NA,CASRQGVGSPLHF,TGCGCCAGCAGGCAGGGCGTAGGTTCACCCCTCCACTTT
TRBV30,TRBD1,TRBJ1-2,NA,CAWREAGTGDSGYTF,TGTGCCTGGAGGGAGGCCGGGACAGGGGACTCTGGCTACACCTTC
TRBV19,TRBD2,TRBJ2-1,NA,CASSTPGLAYEQFF,TGTGCCAGTAGTACCCCGGGACTAGCCTATGAGCAGTTCTTC
TRBV6-1,NA,TRBJ2-7,NA,CASSEGTLTYEQYF,TGTGCCAGCAGTGAGGGGACCCTAACCTACGAGCAGTACTTC
TRBV19,NA,TRBJ1-4,NA,CASSNPAWEKLFF,TGTGCCAGTAGTAATCCTGCGTGGGAAAAACTGTTTTTT
TRBV5-8,TRBD1,TRBJ1-3,many,CASSSDRVPGNTIYF,TGTGCCAGCAGCTCCGACAGGGTACCTGGAAACACCATATATTTT
TRBV30,NA,TRBJ2-2,NA,CAWKVRRPNTGELFF,TGTGCCTGGAAAGTGCGGCGGCCGAACACCGGGGAGCTGTTTTTT
TRBV6-5,TRBD2,TRBJ2-7,NA,CASSTTSGSYEQYF,TGTGCCAGCAGCACCACTAGCGGGTCCTACGAGCAGTACTTC
TRBV6-5,TRBD1,TRBJ1-2,NA,CASSHIRDSVYGYTF,TGTGCCAGCAGTCATATCCGGGACAGCGTCTATGGCTACACCTTC
TRBV27,NA,TRBJ1-1,NA,CASSLESLGYTEAFF,TGTGCCAGCAGTTTGGAGTCTTTGGGTTACACTGAAGCTTTCTTT
TRBV2,NA,TRBJ1-3,NA,CASSGVQPGGNTIYF,TGTGCCAGCAGTGGGGTTCAACCGGGGGGAAACACCATATATTTT
TRBV29-1,NA,TRBJ2-1,NA,CSVAGAASNEQFF,TGCAGCGTTGCCGGGGCCGCAAGCAATGAGCAGTTCTTC
TRBV11-2,NA,TRBJ2-7,NA,CASSGVEQYF,TGTGCCAGCAGCGGGGTCGAGCAGTACTTC